The TCR beta chain described here comes from a study of beta chain features in type 1 diabetes listed by TCRdb under 2018. For the wider study: Patients and healthy donors did not differ in mean age, gender distribution, total cell number or subset yield. A total of some 110 million sorted cells were examined across all samples, and the number of cells per subset was strongly correlated with RNA yield. In the study, TCRB repertoires of sorted circulating CD4+ T cell subsets from recently diagnosed type 1 diabetes patients were compared with those of matched healthy donors. Regulatory and stem cell-like memory subsets were isolated from only 8 patients and about 8 healthy donors, whereas naive and central memory subsets came from all 30 or so donors. The paper's findings and limits, for the study overall: Because cDNA rather than genomic DNA was sequenced, highly expressing activated cells could have been over-represented, although no difference in activation and CD3 levels was found between groups. Naive, central memory and regulatory TCRB repertoires appeared more similar among patients than among healthy donors. PCR may preferentially amplify shorter templates, but because patient and control samples were amplified and corrected together, any resulting skew would affect both groups equally. Patients with type 1 diabetes made fewer insertions and deleted more nucleotides at VDJ recombination sites, implying thymic rearrangement abnormalities. HLA sub-analyses involved small numbers of individuals, so any influence of HLA type on TCRB rearrangement remained unresolved. Type 1 diabetes patients showed a moderate but significant shortening of TCRB CDR3 length in all four CD4+ subsets.

Comments on this clone: Its antigen has not been determined. No base qualities exist here, and no much larger clone lies one base off it.

Each donor gave one peripheral blood draw, approximately 0.11 L on average, collected into heparinised tubes. A BD FACSAria II and a panel including CD45RO, CCR7, CD25, CD127, CD95 and CD27 were used to sort naive, central memory, regulatory and stem cell-like memory CD4+ T cells. A purity above 95% was achieved for all sorted populations. PBMCs were isolated right away by Lymphoprep density gradient centrifugation and were stained directly, without culture. To minimize batch effects, samples were stained and sorted in pairs, one healthy donor with one patient per experiment. The High Capacity cDNA Reverse Transcription Kit was used to reverse transcribe all of the isolated RNA, meaning that expressed TCRB transcripts were what got sequenced. Deep immunoSEQ sequencing was performed on naive, central memory and regulatory T cell samples, with an average of roughly 3.6 million total reads per sample. Sorted cells were lysed in RLT buffer and RNA was extracted with DNase-treated RNeasy Micro or Mini kits, depending on cell number. Each cell subset was processed separately to prevent cross-contamination, with patient and healthy donor samples processed together. The immunoSEQ multiplex PCR was used to amplify TCRB sequences from cDNA, yielding 87-bp fragments that span the CDR3 region. Sequencing of the amplicons was done on the Illumina HiSeq platform. The study's own analysis went as follows. Synthetic template baselines were used to correct PCR bias computationally, reads within Hamming distance 2 were collapsed together, and singletons that could not be merged were discarded. Reads were aligned to IMGT to assign V, D and J genes, CDR3 length, and insertions or deletions at six rearrangement sites. Within each subset, clonotype counts were normalized to the number of sorted cells before true diversity and Gini coefficients were calculated with the tcR R package. The overlap coefficient, calculated on TCRB nucleotide sequences, was used to measure repertoire sharing. Entries here come from immuneACCESS through TCRdb and include only in-frame sequences with V and J called. Some clones fail to appear in such tables; in the studies checked, an unresolved V gene covers under half of the shortfall, and the cause of the remainder is unknown. The V and J calls and clone size come from that table; D and trimming were worked out from the DNA. Across this sample there are fewer than 25,000 clones, with around 63% seen only once. In total, the top ten clones hold roughly 4.5% of the sample.

Compared with germline, V lacks 4 bases and J lacks 6 bases; bases without a gene match: 5. CDR1 ENHRY and CDR2 SYGVKD are derived from the germline V gene. Counted from cysteine to phenylalanine, this CDR3 has 15 amino acids. The read is trimmed to its CDR3 DNA, 45 bases read in frame from base 1. Sequenced input: Tregs from blood. The intended sense of this specimen's cell subset or site label: regulatory CD4+ T cells. The chain is made from TRBV10-3 and TRBJ2-2; TRBD1 matches 10 bases in the middle. This receptor was taken from a man between 18 and 35 years old with type 1 diabetes. The CDR3 corresponds to CAISVPGQGPGELFF. The DNA is as follows: TGTGCCATCAGTGTCCCGGGACAGGGGCCCGGGGAGCTGTTTTTT.